Listed below are T cell receptor beta chains from one sample, sequenced in a study of neurological immune-mediated disorders. TCRdb independently ran MiXCR on the 5' RACE reads; one entry per CDR3 protein. The profile shows about 66,000 distinct CDR3 sequences, roughly 9.7% of them singletons. Material for sequencing was PBMCs. The receptors come from a man aged 25 to 40 in good health. CDR3s include the opening cysteine and the closing phenylalanine or tryptophan. A D gene is named only where the DNA matches it firmly. Clone size appears in some rows only: once, few, many, or a class for an expanded clone.

TRBD2	TRBV4-2	TRBJ2-1	.	TGTGCCAGCACCCCGGGACTAGCGTTCTCCTATAATGAGCAGTTCTTC	CASTPGLAFSYNEQFF
.	TRBV29-1	TRBJ2-7	many	TGCAGCGGCCAAGGGGGGAACTCCTACGAGCAGTACTTC	CSGQGGNSYEQYF
TRBD1	TRBV20-1	TRBJ1-3	many	TGCAGTGTCCGGACAGGGGCGAACACCATATATTTT	CSVRTGANTIYF
.	TRBV15	TRBJ2-5	many	TGTGCCACCAGAGCCCCAGGGGAGACCCAGTACTTC	CATRAPGETQYF
TRBD1	TRBV7-2	TRBJ1-2	many	TGTGCCAGCAGCTCAGGCACAGGGGCTGGCTATGGCTACACCTTC	CASSSGTGAGYGYTF
.	TRBV15	TRBJ2-5	many	TGTGCCACCAACAGAGGCATAGGAGGGCCTTTGGAGACCCAGTACTTC	CATNRGIGGPLETQYF
.	TRBV2	TRBJ1-1	many	TGTGCCTCTAGAGGCGGGGAAATAACTGAAGCTTTCTTT	CASRGGEITEAFF
TRBD1	TRBV7-9	TRBJ1-6	many	TGTGCCAGCAGCTCGGGACAGAACGGGCGGTGGCCCCTCCACTTT	CASSSGQNGRWPLHF
.	TRBV5-1	TRBJ2-1	.	TGCGCCAGCAGCTTCACCCACGATGAGCAGTTCTTC	CASSFTHDEQFF
TRBD2	TRBV18	TRBJ2-3	.	TGTGCCAGCTCACGATACTCGATAGCGGGGATAGATACGCAGTATTTT	CASSRYSIAGIDTQYF
.	TRBV19	TRBJ1-2	few	TGTGCCAGTAGTCCTTTTACAGGGTCCTATGGCTACACCTTC	CASSPFTGSYGYTF
.	TRBV29-1	TRBJ2-7	many	TGCAGCGTTGTAGGTCAGGAGTCCTACGAGCAGTACTTC	CSVVGQESYEQYF
TRBD2	TRBV7-8	TRBJ2-2	few	TGTGCCAGCAGCTTAGCCCTTGGTAGCGGGAGGGTGAACACCGGGGAGCTGTTTTTT	CASSLALGSGRVNTGELFF
.	TRBV20-1	TRBJ1-2	many	TGCAGCACCTCCCGACAGGAGGGGTACTATGGCTACACCTTC	CSTSRQEGYYGYTF
.	TRBV20-1	TRBJ2-7	.	TGCAGTGCGCATCTTCGGAGTAGCTGGAGCTTTGAGCAGTACTTC	CSAHLRSSWSFEQYF
.	TRBV12-3/TRBV12-4	TRBJ2-7	many	TGTGCCAGCAGTGATTTCTACGAGCAGTACTTC	CASSDFYEQYF
.	TRBV9	TRBJ1-1	.	TGTGCCAGCAGCGTAAAAGGGGGTGAAGCTTTCTTT	CASSVKGGEAFF
.	TRBV7-3	TRBJ2-3	many	TGTGCCAGCAGCTTATCCCAGTTCAGCACAGATACGCAGTATTTT	CASSLSQFSTDTQYF
.	TRBV12-3/TRBV12-4	TRBJ2-5	many	TGTGCCAGCAGTTTATCCTACCAAGAGACCCAGTACTTC	CASSLSYQETQYF
TRBD1	TRBV27	TRBJ1-2	many	TGTGCCAGCAGTCTCCGACAGGGCGCCTATGGCTACACCTTC	CASSLRQGAYGYTF
TRBD2	TRBV29-1	TRBJ2-3	many	TGCAGCGTTGGATCTAGCGGTAGCACAGATACGCAGTATTTT	CSVGSSGSTDTQYF
.	TRBV25-1	TRBJ1-5	many	TGTGCCAGCTCGGCAGGACCCAATCAGCCCCAGCATTTT	CASSAGPNQPQHF
TRBD1	TRBV6-1	TRBJ2-7	many	TGTGCCAGCAGTTCCGACAGGGGGTACGAGCAGTACTTC	CASSSDRGYEQYF
.	TRBV20-1	TRBJ1-1	many	TGCAGTGCTACCCGCATGAACACTGAAGCTTTCTTT	CSATRMNTEAFF
TRBD1	TRBV29-1	TRBJ1-5	many	TGCAGCGTACAGGGGTCGGGCAATCAGCCCCAGCATTTT	CSVQGSGNQPQHF
.	TRBV28	TRBJ2-3	many	TGTGCCAGCAGTCCGCCCCCCGGAGTGGGCGGGCCAGATACGCAGTATTTT	CASSPPPGVGGPDTQYF
.	TRBV28	TRBJ1-2	many	TGTGCCAGCAGCTCCGCGACAGAAAACTATGGCTACACCTTC	CASSSATENYGYTF
.	TRBV10-2	TRBJ1-1	many	TGCGCCAGCAGCACCGGGACAAGGAACACTGAAGCTTTCTTT	CASSTGTRNTEAFF
.	TRBV7-9	TRBJ2-5	many	TGTGCCAGCAGTGGCTCCGTTGGGGCAGAGCAAGAGACCCAGTACTTC	CASSGSVGAEQETQYF
.	TRBV20-1	TRBJ2-1	many	TGCAGTGCTAGAAGGGGGGCAGGGGCGGCCAATGAGCAGTTCTTC	CSARRGAGAANEQFF
TRBD2	TRBV6-6	TRBJ2-1	many	TGTGCCAGCACTCAAGCGGGAGGCAATGAGCAGTTCTTC	CASTQAGGNEQFF
.	TRBV29-1	TRBJ1-1	.	TGCAGCGCTGATGGCGCAGCCGAAATGAACACTGAAGCTTTCTTT	CSADGAAEMNTEAFF
.	TRBV12-3/TRBV12-4	TRBJ1-4	few	TGTGCCAGCAGTTACGGTTCAGGTGGTGAAAAACTGTTTTTT	CASSYGSGGEKLFF
TRBD1	TRBV6-5	TRBJ1-2	many	TGTGCCAGCAACCCAGGGGGCGCAAACTATGGCTACACCTTC	CASNPGGANYGYTF
TRBD1	TRBV28	TRBJ1-1	many	TGTGCCAGCAGTCTAGGGGGGGGGACAGGAGGGGCTTTCTTT	CASSLGGGTGGAFF
.	TRBV5-1	TRBJ2-6	many	TGCGCCAGCAGCTTACACCCTGGGGCCAACGTCCTGACTTTC	CASSLHPGANVLTF
TRBD2	TRBV6-5	TRBJ2-5	many	TGTGCCAGCTCCCACGGCCCGACTAGCGGACAAGAGACCCAGTACTTC	CASSHGPTSGQETQYF
TRBD1	TRBV20-1	TRBJ2-7	.	TGCAGTGCTATTCCGACAGGGCGCGCCTACGAGCAGTACTTC	CSAIPTGRAYEQYF
.	TRBV20-1	TRBJ2-5	many	TGCAGTGCTACACCATGGGAGACCCAGTACTTC	CSATPWETQYF
.	TRBV7-9	TRBJ1-4	few	TGTGCCAGCAGCTTCGAGCCTAATGAAAAACTGTTTTTT	CASSFEPNEKLFF
.	TRBV15	TRBJ2-3	many	TGTGCCACCAGCAGAGAGGAGGGAGTATTGATGGATACGCAGTATTTT	CATSREEGVLMDTQYF
TRBD1	TRBV28	TRBJ2-1	many	TGTGCCAGCAGAGAGGACAGGGGAAATGAGCAGTTCTTC	CASREDRGNEQFF
.	TRBV5-5	TRBJ1-1	.	TGTGCCAGCAGCTTGGGCCCGGACACTGAAGCTTTCTTT	CASSLGPDTEAFF
.	TRBV11-2	TRBJ2-5	many	TGTGCCAGCAGCTTAGATTGGGGGTACCAAGAGACCCAGTACTTC	CASSLDWGYQETQYF
TRBD1	TRBV6-5	TRBJ2-2	.	TGTGCCAGCAGTTACTCAAGGGGGCGAGGGGAGCTGTTTTTT	CASSYSRGRGELFF
.	TRBV29-1	TRBJ1-1	many	TGCAGCGTTGGGCAAATGAACACTGAAGCTTTCTTT	CSVGQMNTEAFF
.	TRBV21-1	TRBJ2-7	many	TGTGCCAGCAGCAACACCAAGCCCTACGAGCAGTACTTC	CASSNTKPYEQYF
TRBD1	TRBV7-9	TRBJ2-3	many	TGTGCCAGCACCCCCGGAACAGGGGGCTCAGATACGCAGTATTTT	CASTPGTGGSDTQYF
.	TRBV27	TRBJ2-1	many	TGTGCCAGTCATAGCGGAAATGAGCAGTTCTTC	CASHSGNEQFF
.	TRBV7-6	TRBJ2-1	few	TGTGCCAGCAGCTTTATAGCGGCGGGTGAGCAGTTCTTC	CASSFIAAGEQFF
TRBD1	TRBV12-3/TRBV12-4	TRBJ1-5	many	TGTGCCAGCAGTGTGGGACAGCGGAATCAGCCCCAGCATTTT	CASSVGQRNQPQHF
TRBD1	TRBV7-2	TRBJ2-7	many	TGTGCCAGCAGCTTTCCCCGGGACAGGGCCTCCTACGAGCAGTACTTC	CASSFPRDRASYEQYF
TRBD2	TRBV7-3	TRBJ2-2	many	TGTGCCAGCAGCTTATTACGGACTAGCGGAGCCGGGATCACCGGGGAGCTGTTTTTT	CASSLLRTSGAGITGELFF
.	TRBV12-3/TRBV12-4	TRBJ1-5	many	TGTGCCAGCTCCCTAAAGGAGCCCCAGCATTTT	CASSLKEPQHF
.	TRBV11-2	TRBJ1-2	many	TGTGCCAGCAGCCCCGGATACTATGGCTACACCTTC	CASSPGYYGYTF
TRBD1	TRBV30	TRBJ1-1	.	TGTGCCTGGAGTGTACGACTGTCATTCCGGACAGGGGTTGAAGCTTTCTTT	CAWSVRLSFRTGVEAFF
TRBD1	TRBV7-2	TRBJ2-7	many	TGTGCCAGCAGCCCTGGGACAGGGTACTACGAGCAGTACTTC	CASSPGTGYYEQYF
.	TRBV11-2	TRBJ2-3	many	TGTGCCAGCAGCTTATACACTAGTTCGATTAGCACAGATACGCAGTATTTT	CASSLYTSSISTDTQYF
.	TRBV6-6	TRBJ1-1	many	TGTGCCAGCAGTCAGCGAGCTTCGAACACTGAAGCTTTCTTT	CASSQRASNTEAFF
.	TRBV5-5	TRBJ1-5	.	TGTCCCAGCAGCCCCGTAACCGTTCCGACTGCTCAGTCCCAGCATTTT	CPSSPVTVPTAQSQHF